Listed below are T cell receptor beta chains from one sample, sequenced in a study of blood T cell repertoires in COVID-19. TCRdb keeps only in-frame clones here, not all; method: immunoSEQ multiplex PCR. The sample has 85,000 to 130,000 clones, about 64% seen once; the top ten hold more than 0.8%. The sequenced material came from peripheral blood. The receptors come from a human donor with acute or convalescent COVID-19. The donor label of this sample is uncertain. Both conserved end residues are part of each CDR3. Clone size is shown for a subset of rows, as once, few, many or a class of expanded clone.

>TRBJ1-4|TRBV30|few
CACSGDRHEKLFF
>TRBJ2-3|TRBV5-1|once
CASSLELAGSTDTQYF
>TRBJ2-1|TRBV14|-
CASSLPGLAGGSSYNEQFF
>TRBJ1-1|TRBV7-7|-
CASSPTGMNTEAFF
>TRBJ1-1|TRBV7-8|-
CASSFGETTEAFF
>TRBJ1-1|TRBV9|-
CASSVTGIMNTEAFF
>TRBJ2-3|TRBV9|-
CASSAGGHAVDTQYF
>TRBJ1-1|TRBV2|-
CASNYNTEAFF
>TRBJ1-2|TRBV4-1|-
CASSQYRGENYGYTF
>TRBJ1-1|TRBV7-2|once
CASSPRTGGNTEAFF
>TRBJ2-5|TRBV5-1|-
CASSLGQGAGKTQYF
>TRBJ1-6|TRBV7-6|-
CASSLGGAEDSPLHF
>TRBJ2-2|TRBV3-1/TRBV3-2|-
CASSFRPTGPATTGELFF
>TRBJ2-2|TRBV5-4|-
CASSLGSGRRRGTGELFF
>TRBJ2-5|TRBV7-9|-
CASRSGREETQYF
>TRBJ2-2|TRBV28|-
CASLGGGRTGELFF
>TRBJ1-2|TRBV4-2|-
CASSPDRGRVYGYTF
>TRBJ2-1|TRBV2|-
CASSPTYEQFF
>TRBJ1-6|TRBV18|-
CASSKDRLNSPLHF
>TRBJ2-5|TRBV3-1/TRBV3-2|many
CASSPMEQRVTQYF
>TRBJ2-1|TRBV24-1|few
CATSAWEGNYNEQFF
>TRBJ2-1|TRBV5-8|-
CASPTVGGLASNEQFF
>TRBJ1-1|TRBV29-1|-
CSVEPWNTEAFF
>TRBJ2-2|TRBV7-9|-
CASSLTGIGELFF
>TRBJ2-1|TRBV6-5|-
CAIRTGNYNEQFF
>TRBJ2-7|TRBV4-2|-
CASSQESGAPLEQYF
>TRBJ1-2|TRBV4-1|-
CASSPRGQAYYGYTF
>TRBJ2-7|TRBV7-2|few
CASSLGSASAYEQYF
>TRBJ1-2|TRBV13|-
CASSWGSTGSTDGYTF
>TRBJ2-3|TRBV5-1|-
CASSLEPTDTDTQYF
>TRBJ2-5|TRBV6-5|-
CASSYAAVNQETQYF
>TRBJ1-3|TRBV15|-
CATSRIDRATGNTIYF
>TRBJ2-1|TRBV29-1|-
CSVEDASGGAYNEQFF
>TRBJ2-5|TRBV5-1|-
CASSLAGGGGETQYF
>TRBJ1-6|TRBV20-1|-
CSASSSPRTGPGSPLHF
>TRBJ2-2|TRBV11-2|many
CASSFYGGELFF
>TRBJ2-1|TRBV10-3|-
CAISESERGNNEQFF
>TRBJ1-4|TRBV6-5|few
CASSWEATNEKLFF
>TRBJ2-1|TRBV12-3/TRBV12-4|-
CASTTSGVEQFF
>TRBJ2-3|TRBV5-1|-
CASSLSGGGTDTQYF
>TRBJ2-3|TRBV7-2|-
CASSLFGTSTDTQYF
>TRBJ2-1|TRBV6-5|-
CASRVPGLENNEQFF
>TRBJ2-2|TRBV29-1|-
CSASGTGELFF
>TRBJ2-1|TRBV7-6|-
CASSLIGGRYNEQFF
>TRBJ2-6|TRBV7-3|-
CASTSSGGANVLTF
>TRBJ1-1|TRBV6-5|-
CASSYSDSTEAFF
>TRBJ2-2|TRBV3-1/TRBV3-2|-
CASSERRGTTGELFF
>TRBJ2-7|TRBV27|-
CASSLQRRGHYEQYF
>TRBJ1-3|TRBV6-5|few
CAVRRSTERNTIYF
>TRBJ2-5|TRBV7-7|-
CASSADSGGETQYF
>TRBJ1-2|TRBV6-5|-
CASSYWREDGYTF
>TRBJ2-1|TRBV4-1|-
CASSQGWPGLDEQFF